This T cell receptor beta chain was identified in a study of blood T cell repertoires in COVID-19. Study-level background: Both acute and convalescent COVID-19 samples were obtained from the United States, Italy and Spain. T cells, B-cell-depleted T cells, or PBMCs provided the cDNA or gDNA that served as material.

Trimming removed 0 bases from V and 9 bases from J, with 14 bases in between. Germline V CDR1 and CDR2: MGHRA, YSYEKL. The CDR3 loop spans 14 amino acids. Study processing details: Reference gene primer amplification in the assay estimated nucleated cell counts. Assay used: immunoSEQ multiplex PCR; TCRdb lists only in-frame clones, some missing. For V, J and clone size, that table is used; D and trimming come from the DNA. The repertoire holds 250,000 or so clones, over 80% seen once, with 1.5% in the top ten. The sequenced sample was peripheral blood. The V and J genes are TRBV4-1 and TRBJ2-5, with D perhaps TRBD1 (6 bases). The TCR sequence derives from a woman aged 40 to 50 who had recovered from COVID-19. The CDR3 nucleotides are TGCGCCAGCAGCCAAGATACAGGGTGGGTGTCCCAGTACTTC. Its translation: CASSQDTGWVSQYF.